One and the same sample provided the 5 T cell receptor beta chains below, sequenced in a study of human T cells and chemical hapten exposure (TCRdb year 2021). What the time point label conveys for this sample: pre-sensitization, week 0. The treatment or condition label of this sample denotes: therapeutic diphenylcyclopropenone sensitization with weekly scalp DPC. Library method: RACE. Instrument used: NextSeq 500. Using fastp trimming at Q25 and MiXCR clonotype assembly, TCRdb reanalyzed the public sequencing data and kept in-frame beta chains. Each CDR3 protein appears once, grouped with its most common genes and DNA. This sample comprises 300,000 to 400,000 distinct CDR3 sequences, 5.1% of them detected only once. Approximately 2.8% of the sample is taken by the ten largest. The material was whole blood, obtained in connection with sensitization to the hapten diphenylcyclopropenone (DPC). The source is a woman in her 50s with alopecia areata. Some clones in this sample may be carry-over from other donors' samples.

The sample holds many counts of this clonotype. V usage is TRBV4-1 and J usage is TRBJ2-7; D unresolved. V lost 0 bases and J lost 7, with 10 bases in between. Looked up from germline, CDR1 is MGHRA and CDR2 is YSYEKL. This CDR3 is built from 13 residues. The CDR3 region is CASSQDPSGEQYF. The CDR3, as DNA: TGCGCCAGCAGCCAAGATCCGAGTGGGGAGCAGTACTTC.

At least ten counts were recorded for this clonotype. The chain uses TRBV27 and TRBJ2-3, with TRBD1 matching 9 bases. This CDR3 region has 17 residues. Germline CDR1 reads MNHEY; CDR2 reads SMNVEV (reference sequence). Unmatched junction bases numbered 14, after V lost 7 bases and J lost 3 bases. CDR3 nucleotides: TGTGCCAGCACCCCCCTCACCGGGACAGGGTGGACAGATACGCAGTATTTT. This sequence encodes CASTPLTGTGWTDTQYF.

This clonotype was counted between two and nine times. J is TRBJ2-5 and V is TRBV5-5, with no clear D. Deletions cut 0 bases from V and 2 bases from J, with 11 bases between. Germline CDR1 is SGHKS and CDR2 is YYEKEE (reference sequence). The CDR3 covers 15 residues. The CDR3 loop is CASSLAVGGQETQYF. The CDR3 DNA is TGTGCCAGCAGCTTGGCCGTCGGCGGACAAGAGACCCAGTACTTC.

Many counts were recorded for this clonotype. V gene TRBV7-8 combines with J gene TRBJ2-3; 9 bases are shared with TRBD2. The germline CDR1 and CDR2 sequences are SGHVS and FQNEAQ. J gave up 3 bases and V 5 bases, and 9 bases lay outside the gene matches. The CDR3 totals 16 residues. CDR3 sequence: CASSLGAGGPTDTQYF. DNA for the CDR3: TGTGCCAGCAGCCTAGGCGCGGGAGGGCCTACAGATACGCAGTATTTT.

This clonotype showed up many times. The chain has TRBV29-1 and TRBJ2-1; D is uncertain. Per germline, CDR1 SQVTM and CDR2 ANQGSEA. The CDR3 covers 10 residues. The V end lost 0 bases, the J end lost 11 bases, and 5 bases lay between the germline ends. The CDR3 protein is CSVEEGQQFF. In DNA form, the CDR3 reads TGCAGCGTTGAAGAAGGTCAGCAGTTCTTC.